Following are 15 T cell receptor beta chains from one sample sequenced in a study of tumor-infiltrating lymphocytes in primary liver carcinoma. Taking about 17-32 mg of unsorted bulk tissue, the authors co-extracted RNA and DNA. Total RNA (roughly 530 ng) served as template for TCR beta cDNA synthesis primed by a constant-region primer. Sequencing libraries for TCR beta derived from three nested multiplex PCR rounds that used slightly modified ARM-PCR. The first two PCR rounds used TRBV1-TRBV30 primers with a Cbeta primer, approximately 10 cycles each. TCRdb ran MiXCR on the multiplex PCR reads and lists one entry per CDR3 protein. The sample records more than 45,000 distinct CDR3 sequences, over 65% being singletons. The sequencing sample was made of liver tumor tissue from sampling region 3. Regarding subset: tumor region T3, left-lateral pole. The receptors shown here come from a man aged 40-50 years with primary liver carcinoma and hepatitis B virus infection.

This clonotype came up a few times. A clone one base away is much larger, so this may be a read error. This CDR3 fails to terminate in the conserved phenylalanine or tryptophan, so it likely reflects a read error. The V call is TRBV30, the J call TRBJ2-4; D perhaps matches TRBD1 (5 bases). Germline V gene lookup returns CDR1 GTSNPN and CDR2 SVGIG (reference sequence). V lost 2 bases and J lost 8, with 10 bases in between. The CDR3 has 12 amino acids. For the CDR3, the DNA is TGTGCCTGGAGTCCCCTGGGGCACATTCAGTACTCC. As protein: CAWSPLGHIQYS.

To note about this clonotype: The CDR3 does not close with the conserved phenylalanine or tryptophan, likely indicating a read error. The genes are TRBV5-5 and TRBJ2-6, with 9 bases aligning to TRBD2. Germline V lookup: CDR1 SGHKS, CDR2 YYEKEE (reference sequence). There are 19 residues in the CDR3. CDR3 residues: CASNLRLAEISSGANVLTL. CDR3 nucleotide sequence: TGTGCCAGCAACTTGAGACTAGCGGAGATTAGCTCTGGGGCCAACGTCCTGACTTTA.

For this clonotype: Its ends do not fully match the called genes, so a read error is possible. The chain uses TRBV4-1 and TRBJ1-5, with D uncertain. Germline CDR1 is MGHRA and CDR2 is YSYEKL. The CDR3 runs to 13 residues. CDR3 coding DNA: TGTGCCAGCAGCCAAGTTAGGGAGCAGCCCCAGCATTTT. Its translation is CASSQVREQPQHF.

Of note for this clonotype: The junction shows a germline mismatch at one end, possibly a read error. The rearrangement links TRBV5-6 to TRBJ2-4, with 8 bases identical to TRBD2. This CDR3 has 15 residues. Germline CDR1 SGHDT, CDR2 YYEEEE. The CDR3 is CASSLEAGGTNIQHF. The CDR3 nucleotides are TGTGCCAGCAGCTTGGAGGCGGGGGGCACAAACATTCAGCACTTC. Full variable domain (missing parts from reference TRBV5-6 and TRBJ2-4): DAGVTQSPTHLIKTRGQQVTLRCSPKSGHDTVSWYQQALGQGPQFIFQYYEEEERQRGNFPDRFSGHQFPNYSSELNVNALLLGDSALYLCASSLEAGGTNIQHFGAGTRLSVL.

This clonotype is medium-sized in the sample. The chain employs TRBV11-2 and TRBJ1-1, with D maybe TRBD1 (5 bases). Germline CDR1 and CDR2: SGHAT and FQNNGV. The CDR3 length is 14 residues. Trimming cost V 2 bases and J 3 bases, with 10 bases left between them. Here the CDR3 reads CASSLTPGYTEAFF. Here the CDR3 DNA reads TGTGCCAGCAGCTTAACCCCAGGGTACACTGAAGCTTTCTTT. Looking up the rest from reference TRBV11-2 and TRBJ1-1 gives the full variable domain: EAGVAQSPRYKIIEKRQSVAFWCNPISGHATLYWYQQILGQGPKLLIQFQNNGVVDDSQLPKDRFSAERLKGVDSTLKIQPAKLEDSAVYLCASSLTPGYTEAFFGQGTRLTVV.

The CDR3 loop reads CASSELRIVGADTQYF. The CDR3 DNA follows: TGTGCCAGCAGTGAACTCAGGATAGTGGGAGCGGATACGCAGTATTTT. This chain links TRBV2 with TRBJ2-3; D may be TRBD2 (5 bases). Trimming removed 2 bases from V and 6 bases from J, with 18 bases in between. The CDR3 is made up of 16 amino acids. Germline assignment: CDR1 SNHLY and CDR2 FYNNEI.

The V gene is TRBV14, the J gene TRBJ2-1; TRBD2 is a possible D gene (6 bases). Trimming stripped 8 bases from V and 2 bases from J, with 16 bases between. This CDR3 has 15 amino acids. Germline V gene lookup returns CDR1 SGHDN and CDR2 FVKESK. Written as DNA, the CDR3 is TGTGCCAGCTGTGCCGTATCGGGAGCCTACAATGAGCAGTTCTTC. Translating gives CASCAVSGAYNEQFF.

This clonotype was seen once. A read error is possible here, since a much larger clone lies one base away. The chain links TRBV2 to TRBJ2-7; 8 bases fit TRBD2. The ends lost 4 bases at V and 3 bases at J; junction bases unmatched: 5. The germline V gene has CDR1 SNHLY and CDR2 FYNNEI. This CDR3 comprises 14 residues. This chain's CDR3 is CASSAHSGNYEQYF. CDR3 coding DNA: TGTGCCAGCAGTGCTCATAGCGGGAACTACGAGCAGTACTTC.

The chain recombines TRBV11-1 with TRBJ2-1; either TRBD1 or TRBD2 may fit D (5 bases each). V dropped 5 bases and J dropped 5 bases, with 22 bases sitting between them. From germline, CDR1 is SGHAT and CDR2 FQDESV (reference sequence). The CDR3 covers 17 residues. This CDR3 is CASSLGPVGEVDNEQFF. CDR3 DNA sequence: TGTGCCAGCAGCCTGGGACCAGTTGGGGAAGTTGACAATGAGCAGTTCTTC.

This clonotype counts as medium-sized. The genes are TRBV6-5 and TRBJ1-1; D is unresolved. The V gene lost 10 bases and the J gene lost 3 bases, with 24 bases spanning the gap. Per the germline V gene, CDR1 is MNHEY and CDR2 is SVGAGI. This CDR3 has 16 amino acids. The CDR3 region has the DNA TGTGCCACCGGGAGAAGGCGTTTAAGAAGTGACACTGAAGCTTTCTTT. Translation gives CATGRRRLRSDTEAFF.

As concerns this clonotype: Compared with germline, one end of the junction differs, possibly owing to a read error. The CDR3 coding sequence is TGCACCAGCAGCCCCTCCACTGCGGCCGGGGAGCCGTTTTTT. This translates into CTSSPSTAAGEPFF. This chain uses TRBV4-1 with TRBJ2-2; D might be TRBD2 (5 bases). CDR3 size: 14 residues. Germline V gene sequence: CDR1 MGHRA, CDR2 YSYEKL.

The V gene is TRBV10-2, the J gene TRBJ2-1; D is unresolved. Germline-derived CDR1 and CDR2 are WSHSY and SAAADI. This CDR3 comprises 15 residues. The CDR3 sequence: CNSSESGVGHGEQFF. The CDR3 DNA reads as TGCAACAGCAGTGAGTCCGGTGTCGGGCACGGTGAGCAGTTCTTC.

This clonotype came up many times. The chain joins TRBV6-4 to TRBJ1-1; D gene uncertain. Germline V lookup: CDR1 MRHNA, CDR2 SNTAGT. The CDR3 has 13 amino acids. V lost 0 bases and J lost 2, with 4 bases in between. Written as DNA, the CDR3 is TGTGCCAGCAGTGACTCGGACAACACTGAAGCTTTCTTT. Translated, it gives CASSDSDNTEAFF.

The V and J genes are TRBV10-1 and TRBJ2-1; D unclear. This CDR3 is built from 15 residues. Per germline, CDR1 WNHNN and CDR2 SYGVQD (reference sequence). V was cut by 9 bases and J by 4 bases, with 19 bases left in between. CDR3 amino acids: CASTDDMVPYNEQFF. The CDR3 nucleotides read TGCGCCAGTACCGACGACATGGTACCTTACAATGAGCAGTTCTTC.

This clonotype was seen a handful of times. V and J are TRBV11-2 and TRBJ2-3; tentatively, D is TRBD1 or TRBD2 (5 bases each). Germline CDR1 is SGHAT and CDR2 is FQNNGV. Trimming took 7 bases from V and 4 from J, leaving 18 bases between them. This CDR3 is built from 15 residues. In DNA, the CDR3 is TGTGCCAGCACCCCCCCGGGTCGGGGCGCAGATACGCAGTATTTT. It codes for CASTPPGRGADTQYF.